The clone carrying this TCR beta chain was detected only once. These data come from a study of blood T cell repertoires in COVID-19. Per the original data handling: Scientists estimated how many nucleated cells there were by amplifying reference gene primers. Profiling relied on immunoSEQ multiplex PCR, and the TCRdb table lists in-frame clones only, not all of them. Clone size and the V and J calls come from that table; the DNA yielded D and trimming. This sample yields about 320,000 clones, of which about nine tenths are seen a single time; roughly 5% belongs to the top ten. Clinical history reported by participants formed the basis on which cohorts were assigned. Each recovered donor of Cohort 3 presented with two negative PCRs, clearance, or symptom resolution. The sequencing input was PBMCs or T cells enriched from blood (not recorded which). The TCR comes from a man aged 55 to 69 who had recovered from COVID-19.

CDR3 sequence (DNA): TGTGCCAGCATTTCCCAGCGGAACTATGGCTACACCTTC. This gives the protein CASISQRNYGYTF. The chain couples TRBV6-5 to TRBJ1-2; the D is unclear. The CDR3 is 13 amino acids. Deletions cut 7 bases from V and 2 bases from J, with 11 bases between. CDR1 and CDR2 (germline): MNHEY, SVGAGI.